Shown below are 7 T cell receptor beta chains from a single sample sequenced in a study of T-cell memory formation after mild COVID-19. A single record per CDR3 protein comes from TCRdb applying MiXCR to the 5' RACE reads. The repertoire holds 110,000 or so distinct CDR3 sequences, with roughly a sixth as singletons. Sequencing used PBMCs or a T cell subset sorted from them (not recorded which). Source of these receptors: a man aged 18 to 30 who had mild COVID-19 (a few samples of this study predate the infection). Cell type and time point are not known.

This clonotype was seen only once. This chain connects TRBV10-3 to TRBJ1-5; D gene unclear. CDR1 and CDR2 from the germline V gene are ENHRY and SYGVKD. The CDR3 covers 13 residues. The V end was cut by 3 bases, the J end by 0 bases, with 3 bases between. This CDR3 is CAISDGSNQPQHF. The CDR3 DNA reads as TGTGCCATCAGTGACGGTAGCAATCAGCCCCAGCATTTT.

The genes are TRBV6-2 or TRBV6-3 and TRBJ2-1; D is perhaps TRBD2 (6 bases). Looked up from germline, CDR1 is MNHEY and CDR2 is SVGEGT. There are 13 residues in the CDR3. Trimming shortened V by 7 bases and J by 15 bases, and 22 bases separated the two germline ends. CDR3 amino acids: CASTGTPGRSRFF. The DNA for the CDR3 is TGTGCCAGCACTGGGACTCCGGGGAGATCCCGGTTCTTC.

The chain is built from TRBV4-3 and TRBJ2-3; 8 nucleotides agree with TRBD2. This CDR3 is 16 amino acids long. In germline, CDR1 is LGHNA, CDR2 YSLEER. V shed 0 bases, J shed 5 bases, and the junction held 7 bases outside the gene matches. The CDR3 DNA reads TGCGCCAGCAGCCAAGATCGGACGGGGGGGAAAGATACGCAGTATTTT. Protein: CASSQDRTGGKDTQYF.

At least ten counts were recorded for this clonotype. J is TRBJ2-1 and V is TRBV7-2; TRBD2 matches at 9 bases. Trimming at V came to 5 bases and at J to 0 bases, leaving 5 bases not matched to a gene. CDR3 length: 16 amino acids. The germline V gene has CDR1 SGHTA and CDR2 FQGNSA. This CDR3 reads CASSPIAGASYNEQFF. CDR3 DNA: TGTGCCAGCAGCCCAATAGCGGGGGCCTCCTACAATGAGCAGTTCTTC.

This clonotype was seen a single time. The chain uses TRBV9 and TRBJ1-3; 7 positions agree with TRBD1. Germline-derived CDR1 and CDR2 are SGDLS and YYNGEE. Germline trimming cut 0 bases from V and 4 bases from J; bases unmatched to any gene: 4. The CDR3 runs 15 residues. The CDR3 bases are TGTGCCAGCAGCGTAGGAGGGACAGCCGGAAACACCATATATTTT. Translating it yields CASSVGGTAGNTIYF.

This rearrangement joins TRBV7-8 to TRBJ2-3, with 10 bases identical to TRBD2. V was pared by 5 bases and J by 2 bases, with 10 bases of the junction left unmatched. CDR1 is SGHVS and CDR2 is FQNEAQ in the germline V gene. CDR3 length: 17 amino acids. CDR3 amino acids: CASSRRVAGGITDTQYF. The CDR3, as DNA: TGTGCCAGCAGCAGGAGGGTAGCGGGGGGCATCACAGATACGCAGTATTTT.

This rearrangement joins TRBV11-2 to TRBJ1-4, with unresolved D. This CDR3 has 18 amino acids. The V gene's germline CDR1 is SGHAT and CDR2 FQNNGV. With 1 base removed from V and 7 bases from J, the gap between germline ends came to 22 bases. The CDR3 DNA sequence: TGTGCCAGCAGCTTAGGGCGGGGTTTCTCCCGGGCCCTTGAAAAACTGTTTTTT. Its translation is CASSLGRGFSRALEKLFF.